The T cell receptor beta chain described here comes from a study of identical twins (dated by TCRdb to the mid-2010s). Regarding the study in general: The study deep-sequenced TCR alpha and beta repertoires from monozygotic twins, unrelated adults of various ages and cord blood to test whether fetal clonotypes persist. Replicate twin experiments were performed at different times using different library preparation protocols to rule out contamination.

What the study reported, not specific to this receptor: Fewer insertions were carried by abundant cord blood beta clonotypes; a weaker similar trend was observed in young adult naive repertoires, while no such trend was observed in memory repertoires. Compared with coincidental sharing between unrelated individuals, out-of-frame TCR alpha sequences shared between twins showed an excess of sequences with low generation probability. Because the same donors could not be followed over many years, the conclusions depended on cross-sectional statistical analysis. In beta out-of-frame sequences, excess twin sharing was weaker, because having fewer shared sequences lowered the signal-to-noise ratio. Zero-insertion analyses could be partly confounded by invariant T cells such as MAIT and iNKT, although diverse VJ usage argued against such confounding for most clonotypes. Recombination models systematically underestimated out-of-frame TCR alpha sharing in monozygotic twins but agreed with sharing between unrelated individuals.

Trimming takes 1 base from V and 7 bases from J, and the germline ends sit 11 bases apart. CDR1 and CDR2, per the germline V gene, are SGHTA and FQGNSA. The CDR3, from cysteine to phenylalanine, totals 14 residues. Only the CDR3 DNA is retained, 42 bases long and in frame from the first base. Only healthy Caucasian donors were included. The twin cohort consisted of three pairs of female monozygotic twins, all aged roughly 18 to 29 years. Positive isolation kits from Invitrogen were used to isolate CD4+ and CD8+ T cell populations. In the case of this clonotype: Its antigen target is currently unknown. No base quality information exists; no much larger clone differs at one position.

The library was generated by 5' RACE. The sequencing machine was an Illumina HiSeq 2000. A universal primer binding site was introduced by template switching, and a unique molecular identifier was present in the final cDNA, enabling accurate counting of TCR cDNA molecules. First-strand cDNA for TCR alpha and beta chains was synthesized from specific primers in the conserved constant-segment region. Each cDNA library was double barcoded, with a SMART-Mk sample barcode plus Illumina barcodes, to control for contamination. Two successive PCR steps introduced TruSeq adapter sequences along with Illumina sample barcodes. TCR alpha and beta cDNA libraries were sequenced on the Illumina HiSeq platform with custom primers. Turning to the authors' computational methods: Raw reads were processed with MiGEC to extract unique molecular identifiers, and MiXCR was used to determine CDR3 positions. For each individual, recombination models were inferred using an EM algorithm with the repgenHMM and IGoR tools. Shared clonotypes were analyzed with the tcR package in R, and sharing was normalized by the product of cloneset sizes. Out-of-frame nonproductive sequences were analyzed to study raw recombination free of thymic and clonal selection effects. TCRdb's own reprocessing of the public reads used fastp at Q25 and MiXCR and kept productive beta chains. Each record represents a unique CDR3 protein, reported with the most common genes and DNA among its rows. These V and J calls are TCRdb output, not the study's own analysis. The sample table records roughly 500,000 distinct CDR3 sequences; 20% to 25% of these occur just once. Of the sample, approximately 0.95% falls within the top ten clones.

In addition, the sample was reused for a study of T cells expressing NK-cell markers. As the second publication notes: Under 10 donors provided sorted CD3+CD56+NKG2C+, CD3+CD56+NKG2C- and CD3+CD56-NKG2C+ T-cell subsets, whose TCR beta-chain repertoires were profiled. Of the eight sequenced donors, seven were found to be HCMV-seropositive and one was found to be HCMV-seronegative. To restrict sorting to alphabetaTCR-expressing T cells, an anti-gammadeltaTCR antibody was added in several experiments. In over five donors, the dominant CD3+CD56+NKG2C+ clonotypes were found to rank among the top 10 CD8+ clonotypes and to make up 1.0-7.0% of CD8+ T cells. Those dominant clonotypes were again the most abundant among CD3+CD56-NKG2C+ cells in a handful of donors, at about 28.3-60.1%. Whether the expanded NKG2C-expressing T cell clones were specific for HCMV antigens was left unclear. The study sequenced eight donors, all healthy volunteers chosen at random: three men and five women. HCMV-specific IgG was detected in serum with a commercial ELISA kit to determine HCMV serostatus. Reads were demultiplexed and grouped by UMI with MIGEC, and clonotypes were assembled and quantified with MiTCR. To exclude erroneous sequences, any TCR cDNA sequence not supported by at least two reads was discarded. The tcR package was used for downstream repertoire analysis, and clonotypes were matched across fractions by CDR3 nucleotide sequence plus V segment. Antigen specificity was annotated against VDJdb with VDJmatch, allowing one amino acid substitution in CDR3.

This sequence was found in a woman between 18 and 29 years old in good health. The sequencing sample was made of CD4+ T cells sorted from blood. The V and J segments used are TRBV7-2 and TRBJ2-1, with the D call perhaps TRBD1 or TRBD2, each one matching 5 bases. The CDR3 corresponds to CASSLVFGGNEQFF. The nucleotide sequence is TGTGCCAGCAGCTTAGTTTTTGGGGGTAATGAGCAGTTCTTC.